Listed below are T cell receptor beta chains from one sample, sequenced in a study of T cells in Graves' hyperthyroidism and ophthalmopathy. TCRdb recomputed calls from the multiplex PCR reads with MiXCR, one row per CDR3 protein. The sample yields about 740,000 distinct CDR3 sequences, around 15% seen once. Sequenced material: blood. All receptors come from a woman aged 18-29 years with Graves' hyperthyroidism. Each CDR3 is given with its conserved first and last residue. The D gene is left open where the match is weak. The size of a clone is reported for some rows only, either as once, few or many, or as a class for expanded clones.

J,D,V,size,DNA,CDR3
TRBJ2-3,TRBD1,TRBV27,NA,TGTGCCAGCAGTTTATCAAGCTTTCTGACAGGGGGAACAGATACGCAGTATTTT,CASSLSSFLTGGTDTQYF
TRBJ2-2,NA,TRBV19,few,TGTGCCAGTAGTATAGGTTCCGGGACGGGGAACACCGGGGAGCTGTTTTTT,CASSIGSGTGNTGELFF
TRBJ1-1,NA,TRBV12-3/TRBV12-4,many,TGTGCCAGCAGTCCCGCTGACAGGTTGAACACTGAAGCTTTCTTT,CASSPADRLNTEAFF
TRBJ1-2,NA,TRBV12-3/TRBV12-4,few,TGTGCCAGCAGTCCACTGGACGGGGCTCTGTATTGGGGCTACACCTTC,CASSPLDGALYWGYTF
TRBJ1-5,TRBD1,TRBV2,NA,TGTGCCAGTCGTCGGGACAGAGAATCAGCCCAGCATTTT,CASRRDRESAQHF
TRBJ2-7,TRBD1,TRBV19,few,TGTGCCAGTAGCCACGGACAGGGTAGCCACGAGCAGTACTTC,CASSHGQGSHEQYF
TRBJ1-2,TRBD1,TRBV20-1,few,TGCAGTGCTGGGGTGGGACAGGTGGTGGGCTATGGCTACACCTTC,CSAGVGQVVGYGYTF
TRBJ2-7,NA,TRBV9,NA,TGTGCCAGCGCGAGGGACGAGCAGTACTTC,CASARDEQYF
TRBJ2-1,TRBD2,TRBV6-1,many,TGTGCCAGCAGTGTAGGGACTAGCGGGCCTAGCTCCTACAATGAGCAGTTCTTC,CASSVGTSGPSSYNEQFF
TRBJ1-1,TRBD1,TRBV12-3/TRBV12-4,few,TGTGCCAGCAGCTCGGGACAGGGGACGAACACTGAAGCTTTCTTT,CASSSGQGTNTEAFF
TRBJ2-7,TRBD2,TRBV18,many,TGTGCCAGCTCACCACGGGAGGGCTACGAGCAGTACTTC,CASSPREGYEQYF
TRBJ1-1,NA,TRBV19,few,TGTGCCAGTAGTCGTACCTCAGGGCCCCGGAACACTGAAGCTTTCTTT,CASSRTSGPRNTEAFF
TRBJ2-3,TRBD1,TRBV7-9,NA,TGTGCCAGCAGCAACCGACAGGGCCTCAGCACAGATACGCAGTATTTT,CASSNRQGLSTDTQYF
TRBJ2-5,TRBD2,TRBV27,NA,TGTGCCAACGGGACTAGCGGGAGAAGAACCCAGTACTTC,CANGTSGRRTQYF
TRBJ1-1,NA,TRBV19,NA,TGTGCCAGTAGTAATGGATACACTGAAGCTTTCTTT,CASSNGYTEAFF
TRBJ2-2,NA,TRBV11-2,NA,TGTGCCAGCAGCTCCAGACGGGGGCAGGACACCGGGGAGCTGTTTTTT,CASSSRRGQDTGELFF
TRBJ2-1,NA,TRBV3-1,few,TGTGCCAGCAGCGGAGGGGCAGGGATAAGGAATGAGCAGTTCTTC,CASSGGAGIRNEQFF
TRBJ2-7,NA,TRBV7-9,few,TGTGCCAGCAGCTCTGTGGGCGGACCGTCCTACGAGCAGTACTTC,CASSSVGGPSYEQYF
TRBJ2-4,TRBD2,TRBV30,few,TGTGCCTGGAGTGTAACTAGCGGGTCAAACATTCAGTACTTC,CAWSVTSGSNIQYF
TRBJ2-5,NA,TRBV20-1,NA,TGCAGTGCTAGAGATCTGGATCGGGAACAAGAGACCCAGTACTTC,CSARDLDREQETQYF
TRBJ1-3,NA,TRBV12-3/TRBV12-4,many,TGTGCCAGCAGTAGGGACTTAGCTGGAAACACCATATATTTT,CASSRDLAGNTIYF
TRBJ2-5,TRBD2,TRBV6-5,many,TGTGCCAGCAGTTACTCGTCTAGCGGGAGGGCCGGGGAGACCCAGTACTTC,CASSYSSSGRAGETQYF
TRBJ1-2,NA,TRBV10-3,NA,TGTGCCATCAGTGATAGCTCGCAGAGAGACTATAACTATGGCTACACCTTC,CAISDSSQRDYNYGYTF
TRBJ2-1,NA,TRBV24-1,few,TGTGCCACCGCTCGAGGGCGCTCCTACAATGAGCAGTTCTTC,CATARGRSYNEQFF
TRBJ2-5,NA,TRBV18,many,TGTGCCAGCTCACCGTCCCAAGAGACCCAGTACTTC,CASSPSQETQYF
TRBJ1-3,NA,TRBV12-3/TRBV12-4,NA,TGTGCCAGCAGGGGGATCTCTGGAAACACCATATATTTT,CASRGISGNTIYF
TRBJ1-1,NA,TRBV6-2/TRBV6-3,NA,TGTGCCAGCAGTTACTCAGGAACAGGGATGGCTTTCTTT,CASSYSGTGMAFF
TRBJ2-1,TRBD2,TRBV18,many,TGTGCCAGCTCACCCGACTCTAGCGGGAGCCTCTACAATGAGCAGTTCTTC,CASSPDSSGSLYNEQFF
TRBJ2-6,NA,TRBV14,NA,TGTGCCAGCAGCCAACTTACAGGGTCTGGGGCCAACGTCCTGACTTTC,CASSQLTGSGANVLTF
TRBJ2-7,TRBD1,TRBV28,few,TGTGCCAGCATCTCCCGGGACAGGGGGCTATTGGGCTCCTACGAGCAGTACTTC,CASISRDRGLLGSYEQYF
TRBJ1-2,NA,TRBV5-5,few,TGTGCCAGCAGCTTGGTCCAGGGACTCTACTATGGCTACACCTTC,CASSLVQGLYYGYTF
TRBJ2-5,NA,TRBV27,many,TGTGCCAGCAGCCAGAGGCCTGCACAAGAGACCCAGTACTTC,CASSQRPAQETQYF
TRBJ2-2,TRBD2,TRBV7-2,NA,TGTGCCAGCAGCCGCGGGGGACTAGCGGGATTCTGGGGTACCGGGGAGCTGTTTTTT,CASSRGGLAGFWGTGELFF
TRBJ2-7,TRBD1,TRBV20-1,many,TGCAGTGCTATTCCGGGACAGCCGTCCTACGAGCAGTACTTC,CSAIPGQPSYEQYF
TRBJ1-4,NA,TRBV27,NA,TGTGCCAGCAGTTTGGGGCGGCCGAATGAAAAACTGTTTTTT,CASSLGRPNEKLFF
TRBJ1-6,NA,TRBV20-1,NA,TGCAGTGCCCCACAAAGTGCTTCCTATAATTCACCCCTCCACTTT,CSAPQSASYNSPLHF
TRBJ2-3,TRBD1,TRBV7-2,many,TGTGCCAGCAGCACACAGGGGTATACGCAGTATTTT,CASSTQGYTQYF
TRBJ2-2,TRBD1,TRBV2,few,TGTGCCAGCAGGGGGGTCAGGGGGCGCTCAGCCGGGGAGCTGTTTTTT,CASRGVRGRSAGELFF
TRBJ2-3,NA,TRBV9,NA,TGTGCCAGCACCCCCTACGGTGAGGGCACAGATACGCAGTATTTT,CASTPYGEGTDTQYF
TRBJ2-5,TRBD1,TRBV7-9,NA,TGTGCCAGCAGCCCGGATAGGGGGCTGTACCAAGAGACCCAGTACTTC,CASSPDRGLYQETQYF
TRBJ2-1,TRBD2,TRBV7-9,many,TGTGCCAGCAGCATCCGACTAGCGGGAGTGGGACCGGATGAGCAGTTCTTC,CASSIRLAGVGPDEQFF